These 31 T cell receptor beta chains originate from one sample sequenced in a study of blood T cell repertoires in COVID-19. Generated by immunoSEQ multiplex PCR, the TCRdb table keeps only in-frame clones and is missing some. The table has 84,000 or so clones, about 83% seen once. What was sequenced was peripheral blood. The receptor source for this set is a human donor in a cohort sampled during active COVID-19.

This clone appeared a few times. The J gene is TRBJ1-6, the V gene TRBV27; the match to TRBD1 covers 9 bases. CDR3 length: 15 amino acids. V lost 6 bases and J lost 12; bases outside the gene matches: 12. Germline V lookup: CDR1 MNHEY, CDR2 SMNVEV (reference sequence). The CDR3: CASSPEGQGIGPLHF. The CDR3 DNA is TGTGCCAGCAGCCCCGAGGGACAGGGTATTGGACCCCTCCACTTT.

The chain links TRBV7-3 to TRBJ2-5; tentatively, D is TRBD2 (6 bases). CDR3 length: 15 amino acids. Trimming pared 5 bases from V and 1 base from J, leaving 14 bases between. The germline V gene encodes CDR1 SGHTA and CDR2 FQGTGA. CDR3 loop: CASSGPGLCQETQYF. CDR3 in DNA: TGTGCCAGCAGCGGACCGGGACTGTGCCAAGAGACCCAGTACTTC.

This clone was observed a handful of times. The chain links TRBV2 to TRBJ2-3; 7 nucleotides match TRBD2. The CDR3 totals 13 residues. V trimming: 6 bases; J trimming: 2 bases; junction bases outside the gene matches: 2. Germline V gene lookup returns CDR1 SNHLY and CDR2 FYNNEI. CDR3 nucleotide sequence: TGTGCCAGCAGGCGGGAGCTCACAGATACGCAGTATTTT. Protein product: CASRRELTDTQYF.

This chain uses TRBV27 with TRBJ2-1; the match to TRBD2 covers 12 bases. V was pared by 1 base and J by 3 bases, with 10 bases of the junction left unmatched. This CDR3 comprises 19 residues. The germline gives CDR1 MNHEY, CDR2 SMNVEV (reference sequence). This chain's CDR3 is CASSLFSPSGRGLYNEQFF. The CDR3 nucleotides read TGTGCCAGCAGTTTATTTTCTCCTAGCGGGAGGGGACTCTACAATGAGCAGTTCTTC.

The V call is TRBV29-1, the J call TRBJ2-3; unclear D gene. Trimming pared 6 bases from V and 6 bases from J, leaving 16 bases between. The germline gives CDR1 SQVTM, CDR2 ANQGSEA. The CDR3 runs 13 residues. The CDR3 nucleotides are TGCAGCGTCGCACTAACTTACGGGGATACGCAGTATTTT. Encoded protein: CSVALTYGDTQYF.

The chain uses TRBV5-1 and TRBJ1-4; a weak D match, TRBD1 (5 bases). The ends were cut back, 4 bases at V and 2 bases at J, with 24 bases in the middle. The CDR3 loop spans 19 amino acids. CDR1 SGHRS and CDR2 YFSETQ come from the germline V gene. The CDR3 is CASSPTAGFGRATNEKLFF. CDR3 DNA: TGCGCCAGCAGCCCCACGGCAGGGTTTGGACGAGCGACTAATGAAAAACTGTTTTTT.

This clone was found many times. The chain is built from TRBV5-8 and TRBJ1-2, with no clear D. CDR3 length equals 14 residues. CDR1 is SGHTS, CDR2 YDEGEE, per germline. V shed 0 bases and J shed 4 bases, with 10 bases lying between them. The CDR3 bases are TGTGCCAGCAGCTTGGCGGGAAGAGCCTATGGCTACACCTTC. Translation: CASSLAGRAYGYTF.

The chain links TRBV19 to TRBJ2-6; 11 bases agree with TRBD1. Per germline, CDR1 LNHDA and CDR2 SQIVND (reference sequence). The CDR3 has 18 residues. Trimming removed 5 bases from V and 3 bases from J; junction bases left unmatched: 9. The CDR3 DNA is TGTGCCAGTAGTGTTAGGGGGACAGGGGGATTTGGGGCCAACGTCCTGACTTTC. It translates to CASSVRGTGGFGANVLTF. Filled out from reference TRBV19 and TRBJ2-6, the complete variable domain reads DGGITQSPKYLFRKEGQNVTLSCEQNLNHDAMYWYRQDPGQGLRLIYYSQIVNDFQKGDIAEGYSVSREKKESFPLTVTSAQKNPTAFYLCASSVRGTGGFGANVLTFGAGSRLTVL.

The chain carries TRBV27 and TRBJ2-2; unclear D gene. V shed 6 bases and J shed 8 bases, with 7 bases lying between them. This CDR3 has 11 residues. Germline V gives CDR1 MNHEY, CDR2 SMNVEV (reference sequence). This CDR3 reads CASSQRGELFF. The CDR3 nucleotides are TGTGCCAGCAGCCAACGGGGGGAGCTGTTTTTT.

This chain connects TRBV6-4 to TRBJ2-1; 11 positions match TRBD2. CDR3 length: 20 residues. Germline CDR1 is MRHNA and CDR2 is SNTAGT. J was trimmed by 8 bases and V by 2 bases; bases with no gene match: 20. For the CDR3, the DNA is TGTGCCAGCAGTGACCCCCTAGCGGGGGGCGAGGAGGTTGTGGTCGATGAGCAGTTCTTC. This codes for CASSDPLAGGEEVVVDEQFF.

For the CDR3, the DNA is TGTGCCAGCAGTGAATCTAGCGGGGGATTTTACAATGAGCAGTTCTTC. The encoded protein is CASSESSGGFYNEQFF. The chain carries TRBV2 and TRBJ2-1; 10 bases line up with TRBD2. With V trimmed by 2 bases and J by 4 bases, 5 bases remained unmatched. This CDR3 has 16 amino acids. Germline CDR1 and CDR2: SNHLY and FYNNEI.

The rearrangement uses TRBV15 and TRBJ2-1, with a tentative D call TRBD1 (6 bases). The CDR3 loop spans 14 amino acids. The germline CDR1 and CDR2 sequences are LNHNV and YYDKDF (reference sequence). V lost 3 bases and J lost 7, with 13 bases in between. This CDR3 reads CATSRDSFRNEQFF. The CDR3, as DNA: TGTGCCACCAGCAGGGACAGTTTTAGGAATGAGCAGTTCTTC.

J is TRBJ2-5 and V is TRBV11-2, with 13 bases identical to TRBD2. Germline V lookup: CDR1 SGHAT, CDR2 FQNNGV. The CDR3 is made up of 18 amino acids. Trimming cost V 4 bases and J 5 bases; bases outside gene matches: 13. This chain's CDR3 is CASSWGRTSGSFGETQYF. The CDR3 bases are TGTGCCAGCAGCTGGGGCCGGACTAGCGGGAGTTTTGGCGAGACCCAGTACTTC.

The chain couples TRBV24-1 to TRBJ2-3; D is perhaps TRBD2 (5 bases). This CDR3 contains 14 residues. From germline, CDR1 is KGHDR and CDR2 SFDVKD. Trimming pared 6 bases from V and 6 bases from J, leaving 15 bases between. CDR3 protein: CATSPPRGFDTQYF. The CDR3 DNA follows: TGTGCCACCAGTCCGCCACGAGGGTTCGATACGCAGTATTTT.

The chain is built from TRBV4-1 and TRBJ1-3, with TRBD1 matching over 9 bases. The germline V gene has CDR1 MGHRA and CDR2 YSYEKL. V shed 4 bases, J shed 2 bases, and the junction held 9 bases outside the gene matches. The CDR3 has 17 amino acids. CDR3 coding DNA: TGCGCCAGCAGCCCAGGACAGGGGAAAAGAGCTGGAAACACCATATATTTT. It translates to CASSPGQGKRAGNTIYF.

This chain links TRBV9 with TRBJ2-2; 11 nucleotides line up with TRBD1. Unmatched junction bases numbered 12, after V lost 4 bases and J lost 7 bases. Germline assignment: CDR1 SGDLS and CDR2 YYNGEE. This CDR3 spans 17 amino acids. The CDR3 loop is CASSPVGQGELDGELFF. DNA of the CDR3: TGTGCCAGCAGCCCAGTGGGACAGGGGGAATTGGACGGGGAGCTGTTTTTT.

This chain uses TRBV7-9 with TRBJ2-1; 16 bases are a match to TRBD2. Unmatched junction bases numbered 5, after V lost 5 bases and J lost 10 bases. Germline values: CDR1 SEHNR, CDR2 FQNEAQ (reference sequence). There are 15 residues in the CDR3. The CDR3 loop reads CASSKGLAGGEEQFF. DNA for the CDR3: TGTGCCAGCAGCAAGGGACTAGCGGGAGGGGAGGAGCAGTTCTTC. Together with reference TRBV7-9 and TRBJ2-1, the CDR3 gives the full variable domain: DTGVSQNPRHKITKRGQNVTFRCDPISEHNRLYWYRQTLGQGPEFLTYFQNEAQLEKSRLLSDRFSAERPKGSFSTLEIQRTEQGDSAMYLCASSKGLAGGEEQFFGPGTRLTVL.

This clone appeared once. The chain carries TRBV28 and TRBJ1-2; D unresolved. Deletions cut 4 bases from V and 1 base from J, with 10 bases between. CDR3 length: 14 amino acids. Germline loops: CDR1 MDHEN, CDR2 SYDVKM. As DNA, the CDR3 is TGTGCCAGCAGTTCCACCCCACTTAACTATGGCTACACCTTC. Its protein product is CASSSTPLNYGYTF.

The V call is TRBV5-1, the J call TRBJ1-1; 11 bases map to TRBD1. Germline values: CDR1 SGHRS, CDR2 YFSETQ. Germline trimming cut 1 base from V and 0 bases from J; bases unmatched to any gene: 14. The length of the CDR3 is 20 residues. The CDR3 sequence: CASSLSGTGGLLPLNTEAFF. The CDR3 nucleotides are TGCGCCAGCAGCTTGTCCGGGACAGGGGGTTTACTCCCTTTGAACACTGAAGCTTTCTTT.

This clone has a single count. The V and J genes are TRBV5-6 and TRBJ2-7; TRBD2 matches at 8 bases. Germline V gene sequence: CDR1 SGHDT, CDR2 YYEEEE. The V segment lost 4 bases and the J segment 3 bases; nucleotides outside the gene matches: 0. This CDR3 region has 12 residues. DNA of the CDR3: TGTGCCAGCAGCCGGGGGGGCTACGAGCAGTACTTC. This translates into CASSRGGYEQYF.

The chain uses TRBV2 and TRBJ1-1, with D maybe TRBD1 (6 bases). Germline V lookup: CDR1 SNHLY, CDR2 FYNNEI. This CDR3 region has 12 residues. Trimming cost V 6 bases and J 7 bases, with 12 bases left between them. The CDR3 bases are TGTGCCAGCAGCTTCGACAGGTTTGAAGCTTTCTTT. It codes for CASSFDRFEAFF.

The sample holds many counts of this clone. The chain links TRBV6-5 to TRBJ2-2, with a weak D call TRBD2 (5 bases). The V gene lost 2 bases and the J gene lost 5 bases, with 6 bases spanning the gap. The germline CDR1 and CDR2 sequences are MNHEY and SVGAGI. The CDR3 is made up of 13 amino acids. In DNA, the CDR3 is TGTGCCAGCAGTTACCGGGGAACCGGGGAGCTGTTTTTT. This gives the protein CASSYRGTGELFF.

This rearrangement joins TRBV24-1 to TRBJ1-2; D is unresolved. The CDR3 has 12 residues. Deletions cut 1 base from V and 7 bases from J, with 6 bases between. Germline CDR1 and CDR2: KGHDR and SFDVKD. The CDR3 DNA reads as TGTGCCACCAGTGATTTTCCAGGTGGCTACACCTTC. Protein sequence: CATSDFPGGYTF.

With respect to this clone: Different DNA sequences within this sample yield the same CDR3. The rearrangement uses TRBV3-1 (or the pseudogene TRBV3-2) and TRBJ2-3; maybe TRBD1 (5 bases). Trimming took off 1 base at V and 5 bases at J, with 7 bases between the two ends. Germline CDR1 LGHDT, CDR2 YNNKEL (reference sequence). The CDR3 extends over 13 amino acids. DNA of the CDR3: TGTGCCAGCAGCCAAGGGGGCGTAGATACGCAGTATTTT. Protein: CASSQGGVDTQYF.

The chain uses TRBV12-3 or TRBV12-4 and TRBJ1-5, with D hard to call. The V gene lost 6 bases and the J gene lost 7 bases, with 10 bases spanning the gap. This CDR3 comprises 12 residues. For the CDR3, the DNA is TGTGCCAGCAGCCACGGGTGGCAGCCCCAGCATTTT. Translation gives CASSHGWQPQHF.

This clone was seen a few times. The chain combines TRBV14 with TRBJ2-7, with D possibly being TRBD1 (5 bases). The CDR3 consists of 14 residues. V dropped 1 base and J dropped 4 bases, with 11 bases sitting between them. Germline V gives CDR1 SGHDN, CDR2 FVKESK. CDR3 loop: CASSQAQGVYEQYF. The CDR3 region has the DNA TGTGCCAGCAGCCAAGCACAAGGGGTATACGAGCAGTACTTC.

The V and J genes are TRBV30 and TRBJ2-1, with 9 bases fitting TRBD2. CDR1 and CDR2 (germline): GTSNPN, SVGIG (reference sequence). This CDR3 contains 13 residues. V gave up 0 bases and J gave up 13 bases; unmatched junction bases: 7. The CDR3 sequence: CAWSVLAGDKQFF. In DNA, the CDR3 is TGTGCCTGGAGTGTATTAGCGGGAGATAAACAGTTCTTC.

This clone was detected once. The V gene is TRBV28, the J gene TRBJ2-1; TRBD1 aligns across 11 bases. This CDR3 contains 15 residues. CDR1 and CDR2 from the germline V gene are MDHEN and SYDVKM. V lost 7 bases and J lost 9; bases outside the gene matches: 11. For the CDR3, the DNA is TGTGCCAGCATGGTCCCCGGACAGGGGGCTTTTGAGCAGTTCTTC. This gives the protein CASMVPGQGAFEQFF.

This chain uses TRBV7-9 with TRBJ1-6, with D unclear. The V gene lost 1 base and the J gene lost 7 bases, with 14 bases spanning the gap. The CDR3 length is 16 residues. The germline V gene encodes CDR1 SEHNR and CDR2 FQNEAQ (reference sequence). The CDR3 here is CASSLVSAGGNSPLHF. The CDR3 DNA follows: TGTGCCAGCAGCTTAGTGTCAGCGGGAGGGAATTCACCCCTCCACTTT.

This clone was seen a single time. The chain has TRBV5-8 and TRBJ1-2; no definite D call. V dropped 2 bases and J dropped 7 bases, with 15 bases sitting between them. This CDR3 comprises 14 residues. Germline lookup yields CDR1 SGHTS and CDR2 YDEGEE. For the CDR3, the DNA is TGTGCCAGCAGCTTAGGAGGGTTTCATTCTGGCTACACCTTC. Amino acid sequence: CASSLGGFHSGYTF.

The V and J genes are TRBV28 and TRBJ1-1; D uncertain. CDR3 length: 17 residues. CDR1 is MDHEN and CDR2 is SYDVKM in the germline V gene. Deletions cut 6 bases from V and 4 bases from J, with 24 bases between. For the CDR3, the DNA is TGTGCCAGCAGCTTGGCCCGGGAGGGAAAGACGGGCACTGAAGCTTTCTTT. Its protein product is CASSLAREGKTGTEAFF.